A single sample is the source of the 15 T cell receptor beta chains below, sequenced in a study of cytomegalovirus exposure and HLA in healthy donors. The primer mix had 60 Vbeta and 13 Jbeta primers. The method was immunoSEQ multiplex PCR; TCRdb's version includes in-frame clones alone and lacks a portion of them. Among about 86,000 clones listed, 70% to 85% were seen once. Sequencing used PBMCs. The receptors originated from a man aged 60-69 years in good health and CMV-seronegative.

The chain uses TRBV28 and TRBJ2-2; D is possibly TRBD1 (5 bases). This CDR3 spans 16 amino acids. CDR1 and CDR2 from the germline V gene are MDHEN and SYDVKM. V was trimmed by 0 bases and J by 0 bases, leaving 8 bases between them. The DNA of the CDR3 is TGTGCCAGCAGTTTATGGACAGCCTCGAACACCGGGGAGCTGTTTTTT. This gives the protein CASSLWTASNTGELFF.

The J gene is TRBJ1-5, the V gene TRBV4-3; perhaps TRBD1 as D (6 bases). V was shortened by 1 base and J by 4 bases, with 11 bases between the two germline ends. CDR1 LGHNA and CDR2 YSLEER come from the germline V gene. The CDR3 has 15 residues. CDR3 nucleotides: TGCGCCAGCAGCCAAGGTCCACAGGGAAATCAGCCCCAGCATTTT. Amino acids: CASSQGPQGNQPQHF.

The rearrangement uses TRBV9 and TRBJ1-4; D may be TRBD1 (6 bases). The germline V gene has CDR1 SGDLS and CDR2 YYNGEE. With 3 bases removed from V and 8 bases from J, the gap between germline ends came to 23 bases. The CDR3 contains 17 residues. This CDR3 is CASSAQVTAGRGEKLFF. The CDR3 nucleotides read TGTGCCAGCAGCGCCCAGGTGACAGCGGGGAGGGGGGAAAAACTGTTTTTT.

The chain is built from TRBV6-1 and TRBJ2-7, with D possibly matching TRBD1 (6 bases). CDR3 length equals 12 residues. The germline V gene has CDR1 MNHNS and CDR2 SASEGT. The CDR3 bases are TGTGCGACCACAGGGACCTGGTACGAGCAGTACTTC. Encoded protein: CATTGTWYEQYF.

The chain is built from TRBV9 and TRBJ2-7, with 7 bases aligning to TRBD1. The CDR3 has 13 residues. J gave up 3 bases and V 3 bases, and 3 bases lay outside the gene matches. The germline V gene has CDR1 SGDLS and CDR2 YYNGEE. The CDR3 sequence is CASSGGQFYEQYF. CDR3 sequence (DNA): TGTGCCAGCAGCGGGGGACAGTTCTACGAGCAGTACTTC.

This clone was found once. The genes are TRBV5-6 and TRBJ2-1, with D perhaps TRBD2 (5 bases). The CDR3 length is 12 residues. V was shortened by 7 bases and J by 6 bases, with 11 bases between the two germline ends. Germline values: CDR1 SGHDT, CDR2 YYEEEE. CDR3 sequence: CASSLGLNEQFF. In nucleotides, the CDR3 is TGTGCCAGCTCCCTTGGACTCAATGAGCAGTTCTTC.

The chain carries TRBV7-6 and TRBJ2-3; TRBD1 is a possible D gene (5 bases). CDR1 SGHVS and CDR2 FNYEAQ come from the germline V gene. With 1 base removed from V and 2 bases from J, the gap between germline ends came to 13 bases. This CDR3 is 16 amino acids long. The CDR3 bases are TGTGCCAGCAGCTTAGTCCCAGGGTTCCCCACAGATACGCAGTATTTT. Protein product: CASSLVPGFPTDTQYF. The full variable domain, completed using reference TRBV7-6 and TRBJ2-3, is GAGVSQSPRYKVTKRGQDVALRCDPISGHVSLYWYRQALGQGPEFLTYFNYEAQQDKSGLPNDRFSAERPEGSISTLTIQRTEQRDSAMYRCASSLVPGFPTDTQYFGPGTRLTVL.

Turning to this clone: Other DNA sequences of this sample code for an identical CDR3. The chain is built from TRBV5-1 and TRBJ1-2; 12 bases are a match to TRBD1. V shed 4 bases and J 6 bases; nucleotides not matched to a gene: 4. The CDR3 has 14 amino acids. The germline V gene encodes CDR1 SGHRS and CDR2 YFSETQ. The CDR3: CASSLGQGANGYTF. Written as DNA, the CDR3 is TGCGCCAGCAGCCTGGGACAGGGGGCCAATGGCTACACCTTC. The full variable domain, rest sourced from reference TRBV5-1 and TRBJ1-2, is KAGVTQTPRYLIKTRGQQVTLSCSPISGHRSVSWYQQTPGQGLQFLFEYFSETQRNKGNFPGRFSGRQFSNSRSEMNVSTLELGDSALYLCASSLGQGANGYTFGSGTRLTVV.

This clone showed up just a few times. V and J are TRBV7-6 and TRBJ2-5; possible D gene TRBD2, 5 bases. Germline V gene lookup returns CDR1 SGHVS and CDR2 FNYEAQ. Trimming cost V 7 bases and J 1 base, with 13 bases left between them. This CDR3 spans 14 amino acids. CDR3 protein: CASKVEVAQETQYF. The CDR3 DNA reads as TGTGCCAGCAAGGTGGAGGTCGCCCAAGAGACCCAGTACTTC.

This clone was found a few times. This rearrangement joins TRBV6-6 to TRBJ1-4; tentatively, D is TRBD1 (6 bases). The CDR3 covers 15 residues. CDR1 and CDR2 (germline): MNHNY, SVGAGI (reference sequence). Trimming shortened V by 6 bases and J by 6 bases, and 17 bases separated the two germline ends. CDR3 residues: CASSPGWGGDEKLFF. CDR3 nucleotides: TGTGCCAGCAGCCCAGGGTGGGGGGGCGATGAAAAACTGTTTTTT.

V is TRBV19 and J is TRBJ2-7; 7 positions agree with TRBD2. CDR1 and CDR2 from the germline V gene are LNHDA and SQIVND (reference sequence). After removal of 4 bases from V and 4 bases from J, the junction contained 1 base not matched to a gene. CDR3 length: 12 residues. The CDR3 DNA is TGTGCCAGTAGTAGCGGGAGTTACGAGCAGTACTTC. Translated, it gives CASSSGSYEQYF.

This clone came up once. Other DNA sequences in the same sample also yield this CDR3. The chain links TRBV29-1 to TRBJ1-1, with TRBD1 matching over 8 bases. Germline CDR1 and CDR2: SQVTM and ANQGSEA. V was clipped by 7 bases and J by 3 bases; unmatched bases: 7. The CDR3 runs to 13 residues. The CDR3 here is CSGQGARDTEAFF. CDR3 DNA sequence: TGCAGCGGGCAGGGGGCGCGGGACACTGAAGCTTTCTTT.

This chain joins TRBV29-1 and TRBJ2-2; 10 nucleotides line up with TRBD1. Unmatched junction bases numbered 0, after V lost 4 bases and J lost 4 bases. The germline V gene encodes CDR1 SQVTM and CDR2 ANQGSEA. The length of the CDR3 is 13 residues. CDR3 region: CSVGDRGTGELFF. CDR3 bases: TGCAGCGTTGGGGACAGGGGCACCGGGGAGCTGTTTTTT.

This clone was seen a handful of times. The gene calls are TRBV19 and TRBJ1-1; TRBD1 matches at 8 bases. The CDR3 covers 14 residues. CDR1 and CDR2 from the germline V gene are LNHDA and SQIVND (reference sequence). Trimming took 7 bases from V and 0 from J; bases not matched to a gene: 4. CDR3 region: CASIGTGVNTEAFF. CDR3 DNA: TGTGCCAGTATCGGGACAGGAGTGAACACTGAAGCTTTCTTT.

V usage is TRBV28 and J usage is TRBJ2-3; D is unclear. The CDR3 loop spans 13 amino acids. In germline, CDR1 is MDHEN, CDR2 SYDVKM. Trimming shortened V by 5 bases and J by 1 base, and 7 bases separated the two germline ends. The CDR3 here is CASSTSGTDTQYF. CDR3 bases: TGTGCCAGCAGTACTTCTGGCACAGATACGCAGTATTTT. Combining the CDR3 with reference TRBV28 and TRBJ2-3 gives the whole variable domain DVKVTQSSRYLVKRTGEKVFLECVQDMDHENMFWYRQDPGLGLRLIYFSYDVKMKEKGDIPEGYSVSREKKERFSLILESASTNQTSMYLCASSTSGTDTQYFGPGTRLTVL.